These T cell receptor beta chains were read from a single sample in a study of PD-1 blockade in classical Hodgkin lymphoma. The table came from immunoSEQ multiplex PCR; TCRdb's copy has only in-frame clones and leaves some out. The table has roughly 70,000 clones, nearly 95% seen once. Sequencing was carried out using peripheral blood mononuclear cells (PBMCs). The receptors were sampled from a human donor with classical Hodgkin lymphoma. Both conserved end residues are part of each CDR3. The D gene is left open where the match is weak. The size of a clone is reported for some rows only, either as once, few or many, or as a class for expanded clones.

j_call: TRBJ1-1
clone_size: once
v_call: TRBV29-1
d_call: NA
cdr3_nt: TGCAGCGGCAGGGTAAGGGAAACTGAAGCTTTCTTT
cdr3_aa: CSGRVRETEAFF

j_call: TRBJ2-7
clone_size: NA
v_call: TRBV28
d_call: TRBD1
cdr3_nt: TGTGCCAGCAGTTTAGACGGGACAGTTAGCTCCTACGAGCAGTACTTC
cdr3_aa: CASSLDGTVSSYEQYF

j_call: TRBJ1-1
clone_size: NA
v_call: TRBV5-5
d_call: TRBD1
cdr3_nt: TGTGCCAGCAGCCTAGGGACAGGGGGCACTGAAGCTTTCTTT
cdr3_aa: CASSLGTGGTEAFF

j_call: TRBJ1-1
clone_size: NA
v_call: TRBV30
d_call: NA
cdr3_nt: TGTGCCTGGTACTCAGGGTCCTCCCTGAACACTGAAGCTTTCTTT
cdr3_aa: CAWYSGSSLNTEAFF

j_call: TRBJ1-2
clone_size: NA
v_call: TRBV28
d_call: TRBD1
cdr3_nt: TGTGCCAGCAAAGCTACCCTGGGACAGGGCCAAGGAGACACCTTC
cdr3_aa: CASKATLGQGQGDTF

j_call: TRBJ2-1
clone_size: NA
v_call: TRBV2
d_call: NA
cdr3_nt: TGTGCCAGCAGCTCGAGGACCAATGAGCAGTTCTTC
cdr3_aa: CASSSRTNEQFF

j_call: TRBJ1-3
clone_size: NA
v_call: TRBV11-2
d_call: NA
cdr3_nt: TGTGCCAGCAGCCCAGGGACAACTGGAAACACCATATATTTT
cdr3_aa: CASSPGTTGNTIYF

j_call: TRBJ1-2
clone_size: NA
v_call: TRBV7-3
d_call: NA
cdr3_nt: TGTGCCAGCAGCTTAGGGGGCGGGGACTATGGCTACACCTTC
cdr3_aa: CASSLGGGDYGYTF

j_call: TRBJ2-3
clone_size: NA
v_call: TRBV4-2
d_call: TRBD2
cdr3_nt: TGTGCCAGCAGCCCGCGGACGTACGGGGGGGATAGCACAGATACGCAGTATTTT
cdr3_aa: CASSPRTYGGDSTDTQYF

j_call: TRBJ2-7
clone_size: NA
v_call: TRBV11-2
d_call: NA
cdr3_nt: TGTGCCAGCAGCTTTTCCGGACTACGGGCCAACGAGCAGTACTTC
cdr3_aa: CASSFSGLRANEQYF

j_call: TRBJ2-1
clone_size: NA
v_call: TRBV7-2
d_call: NA
cdr3_nt: TGTGCCAGCAGCTTAGGAGGGGCTAGTGAGCAGTTCTTC
cdr3_aa: CASSLGGASEQFF

j_call: TRBJ2-3
clone_size: NA
v_call: TRBV5-6
d_call: NA
cdr3_nt: TGTGCCAGCAGCCATTGGACAGTCACAGATACGCAGTATTTT
cdr3_aa: CASSHWTVTDTQYF

j_call: TRBJ2-5
clone_size: NA
v_call: TRBV7-6
d_call: TRBD2
cdr3_nt: TGTGCCAGCAGCTTACTCGGGACTAGCGGGGGGGCTACAGAGACCCAGTACTTC
cdr3_aa: CASSLLGTSGGATETQYF

j_call: TRBJ2-3
clone_size: NA
v_call: TRBV7-6
d_call: TRBD2
cdr3_nt: TGTGCCAGCAGCTCCAGGACTAGCGGGAGCACAGATACGCAGTATTTT
cdr3_aa: CASSSRTSGSTDTQYF

j_call: TRBJ1-1
clone_size: NA
v_call: TRBV18
d_call: NA
cdr3_nt: TGTGCCAGCTCATATTACAGCCTTAACACTGAAGCTTTCTTT
cdr3_aa: CASSYYSLNTEAFF

j_call: TRBJ1-2
clone_size: few
v_call: TRBV28
d_call: NA
cdr3_nt: TGTGCCAGCAGTTTAGAACAGGTCTATGGCTACACCTTC
cdr3_aa: CASSLEQVYGYTF

j_call: TRBJ2-7
clone_size: NA
v_call: TRBV9
d_call: NA
cdr3_nt: TGTGCCAGCAGCGTAGAGGGAACAGGCGAGCAGTACTTC
cdr3_aa: CASSVEGTGEQYF

j_call: TRBJ2-7
clone_size: NA
v_call: TRBV5-6
d_call: TRBD2
cdr3_nt: TGTGCCAGCAGCCCAGGGACTAGCGGGGGTTATTACGAGCAGTACTTC
cdr3_aa: CASSPGTSGGYYEQYF

j_call: TRBJ2-4
clone_size: NA
v_call: TRBV5-1
d_call: NA
cdr3_nt: TGCGCCAGCAGCCCTAGCACGGGGATTGGTAAAAACATTCAGTACTTC
cdr3_aa: CASSPSTGIGKNIQYF

j_call: TRBJ2-6
clone_size: NA
v_call: TRBV23-1
d_call: TRBD1
cdr3_nt: TGCGCCAGCAGTCAATCGGGCGAATGGACAGGCCTCCTCTCTGGGGCCAACGTCCTGACTTTC
cdr3_aa: CASSQSGEWTGLLSGANVLTF

j_call: TRBJ2-3
clone_size: NA
v_call: TRBV7-2
d_call: TRBD2
cdr3_nt: TGTGCCAGCAGCCCCGGGACTAGCGGGAGAAGGTCAGATACGCAGTATTTT
cdr3_aa: CASSPGTSGRRSDTQYF

j_call: TRBJ2-7
clone_size: NA
v_call: TRBV19
d_call: NA
cdr3_nt: TGTGCCAGTAGGGGTCTTGCGCCCTACGAGCAGTACTTC
cdr3_aa: CASRGLAPYEQYF

j_call: TRBJ2-1
clone_size: NA
v_call: TRBV10-1
d_call: TRBD1
cdr3_nt: TGCGCCAGCAGTGTCCTGCACCGGACAGGGACCAATGAGCAGTTCTTC
cdr3_aa: CASSVLHRTGTNEQFF

j_call: TRBJ2-7
clone_size: NA
v_call: TRBV6-5
d_call: TRBD2
cdr3_nt: TGTGCCAGCAGTTATAGCGGGGCTCCTATCTACGAGCAGTACTTC
cdr3_aa: CASSYSGAPIYEQYF

j_call: TRBJ2-7
clone_size: NA
v_call: TRBV28
d_call: NA
cdr3_nt: TGTGCCAGCAGTCCGCCGTGGCGCGAGCAGTACTTC
cdr3_aa: CASSPPWREQYF

j_call: TRBJ1-2
clone_size: NA
v_call: TRBV7-9
d_call: TRBD1
cdr3_nt: TGTGCCAGCAGCTCCGGGACAGGGGGCTGGGGCTACACCTTC
cdr3_aa: CASSSGTGGWGYTF

j_call: TRBJ1-3
clone_size: NA
v_call: TRBV30
d_call: TRBD1
cdr3_nt: TGTGCCTGGAGCGGACAGGCAAACTCTGGAAACACCATATATTTT
cdr3_aa: CAWSGQANSGNTIYF